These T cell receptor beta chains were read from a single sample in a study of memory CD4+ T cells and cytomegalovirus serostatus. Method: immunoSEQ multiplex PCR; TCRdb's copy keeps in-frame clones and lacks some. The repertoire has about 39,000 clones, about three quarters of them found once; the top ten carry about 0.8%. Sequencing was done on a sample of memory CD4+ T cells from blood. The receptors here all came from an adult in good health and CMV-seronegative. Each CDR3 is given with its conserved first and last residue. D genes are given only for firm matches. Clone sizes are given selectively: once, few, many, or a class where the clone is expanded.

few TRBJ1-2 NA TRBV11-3 CASSLGNTF TGTGCCAGCAGCTTAGGGAACACCTTC
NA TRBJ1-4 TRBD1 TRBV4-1 CASSQVGQGAEKLFF TGCGCCAGCAGCCAAGTGGGACAGGGTGCCGAAAAACTGTTTTTT
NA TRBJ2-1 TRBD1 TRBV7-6 CASRKTGDGEQFF TGTGCCAGCCGGAAGACAGGGGACGGGGAGCAGTTCTTC
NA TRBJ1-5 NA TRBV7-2 CASSSHSNQPQHF TGTGCCAGCAGCTCTCATAGCAATCAGCCCCAGCATTTT
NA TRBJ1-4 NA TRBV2 CASQGDSNEKLFF TGTGCCAGTCAGGGTGACTCAAATGAAAAACTGTTTTTT
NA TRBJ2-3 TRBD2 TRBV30 CAWGGRGDTQYF TGTGCCTGGGGAGGGAGGGGAGATACGCAGTATTTT
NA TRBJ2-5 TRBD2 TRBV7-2 CASSLVSGKETQYF TGTGCCAGCAGCTTAGTGAGCGGGAAAGAGACCCAGTACTTC
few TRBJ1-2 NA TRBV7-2 CASSPWASYGYTF TGTGCCAGCAGCCCCTGGGCGAGCTATGGCTACACCTTC
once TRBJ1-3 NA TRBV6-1 CASSEGRLLAGNTIYF TGTGCCAGCAGTGAAGGCAGGCTACTAGCTGGAAACACCATATATTTT
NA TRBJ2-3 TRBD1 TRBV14 CASSQGQGVFTDTQYF TGTGCCAGCAGCCAAGGGCAGGGGGTGTTCACAGATACGCAGTATTTT
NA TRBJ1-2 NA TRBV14 CASSQRIQGSGGYTF TGTGCCAGCAGCCAAAGAATACAGGGAAGCGGTGGCTACACCTTC
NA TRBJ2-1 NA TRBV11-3 CASSLGQGYNEQFF TGTGCCAGCAGCTTAGGGCAGGGGTACAATGAGCAGTTCTTC
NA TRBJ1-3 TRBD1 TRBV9 CASSAATGARAGNTIYF TGTGCCAGCAGCGCCGCGACAGGGGCGAGAGCTGGAAACACCATATATTTT
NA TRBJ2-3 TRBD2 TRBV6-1 CASRRGGSTDTQYF TGTGCCAGCAGGCGGGGGGGAAGCACAGATACGCAGTATTTT
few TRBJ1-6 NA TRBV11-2 CASKDANSPLHF TGTGCCAGCAAGGACGCCAATTCACCCCTCCACTTT
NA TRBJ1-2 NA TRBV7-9 CASLGGGDYGYTF TGTGCCAGCCTCGGGGGGGGAGACTATGGCTACACCTTC
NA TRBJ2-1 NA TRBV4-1 CASSQQDMISYNEQFF TGCGCCAGCAGCCAACAGGACATGATCTCCTACAATGAGCAGTTCTTC
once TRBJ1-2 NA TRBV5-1 CASSLRPEDYGYTF TGCGCCAGCAGCTTGCGCCCAGAGGACTATGGCTACACCTTC
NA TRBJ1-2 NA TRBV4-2 CASSQEGSYYGYTF TGTGCCAGCAGCCAAGAGGGCAGCTACTATGGCTACACCTTC
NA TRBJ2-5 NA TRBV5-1 CASSLAGQGGETQYF TGCGCCAGCAGCTTGGCTGGGCAGGGCGGCGAGACCCAGTACTTC
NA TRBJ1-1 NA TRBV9 CASSVSGRNTEAFF TGTGCCAGCAGCGTATCGGGCAGGAACACTGAAGCTTTCTTT
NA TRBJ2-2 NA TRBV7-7 CASSLTPALTGELFF TGTGCCAGCAGCTTAACGCCAGCTCTCACCGGGGAGCTGTTTTTT
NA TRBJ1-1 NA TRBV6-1 CASKGRSTEAFF TGTGCCAGCAAAGGACGGTCCACTGAAGCTTTCTTT
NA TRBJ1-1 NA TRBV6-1 CASSDPPKGLNTEAFF TGTGCCAGCAGTGATCCCCCAAAGGGACTGAACACTGAAGCTTTCTTT
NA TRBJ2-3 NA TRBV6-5 CASNAGPGDTQYF TGTGCCAGCAATGCGGGGCCAGGAGATACGCAGTATTTT
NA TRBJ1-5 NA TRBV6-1 CASSLPGPLQHF TGTGCCAGCAGCTTACCGGGACCGCTCCAGCATTTT
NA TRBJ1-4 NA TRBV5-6 CASSRTAFNEKLFF TGTGCCAGCAGCCGGACAGCCTTTAATGAAAAACTGTTTTTT
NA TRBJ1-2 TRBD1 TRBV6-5 CASSYFRTGDSYGYTF TGTGCCAGCAGTTACTTCCGGACAGGGGATAGCTATGGCTACACCTTC
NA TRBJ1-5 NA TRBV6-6 CASSREQGQGQPQHF TGTGCCAGCAGCCGGGAACAGGGTCAGGGTCAGCCCCAGCATTTT
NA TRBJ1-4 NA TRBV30 CAWSVPGAVEKLFF TGTGCCTGGAGTGTTCCCGGAGCGGTTGAAAAACTGTTTTTT
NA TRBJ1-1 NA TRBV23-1 CASSQYLRGEDTEAFF TGCGCCAGCAGTCAATATTTGAGGGGTGAGGACACTGAAGCTTTCTTT
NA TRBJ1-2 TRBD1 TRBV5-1 CASRPGTGGTKGGYTF TGCGCCAGCAGACCCGGGACAGGGGGCACCAAGGGTGGCTACACCTTC
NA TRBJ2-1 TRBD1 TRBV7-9 CASSRDRGYNEQFF TGTGCCAGCAGCCGGGACAGGGGGTACAATGAGCAGTTCTTC
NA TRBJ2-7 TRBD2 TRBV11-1 CASSLARTSGGAVEQYF TGTGCCAGCAGCCTCGCTCGGACTAGCGGGGGGGCAGTAGAGCAGTACTTC
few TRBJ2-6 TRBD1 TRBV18 CASSLGQGSSSGANVLTF TGTGCCAGCTCCTTAGGACAGGGGAGCAGTTCTGGGGCCAACGTCCTGACTTTC
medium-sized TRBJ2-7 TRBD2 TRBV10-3 CAISRLAGEQYF TGTGCCATCAGTAGACTAGCGGGAGAGCAGTACTTC
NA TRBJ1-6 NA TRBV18 CASSPRGYEISPLHF TGTGCCAGCTCACCCCGGGGGTACGAAATTTCACCCCTCCACTTT
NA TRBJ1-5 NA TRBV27 CASSLKHINQPQHF TGTGCCAGCAGTTTAAAACACATCAATCAGCCCCAGCATTTT
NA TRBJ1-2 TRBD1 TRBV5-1 CASSSGQVDGYTF TGCGCCAGCAGCTCGGGACAGGTAGATGGCTACACCTTC
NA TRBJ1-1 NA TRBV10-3 CAIRKQGERTEAFF TGTGCCATCAGAAAACAGGGTGAGAGGACTGAAGCTTTCTTT
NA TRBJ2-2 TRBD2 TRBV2 CASSDGSGVNTGELFF TGTGCCAGCAGTGATGGTAGCGGGGTGAACACCGGGGAGCTGTTTTTT
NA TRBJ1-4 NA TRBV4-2 CASSQGKGNGEKLFF TGTGCCAGCAGCCAAGGGAAAGGGAACGGTGAAAAACTGTTTTTT
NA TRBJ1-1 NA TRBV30 CAWTKGRGRNTEAFF TGTGCCTGGACCAAAGGAAGGGGTCGCAACACTGAAGCTTTCTTT
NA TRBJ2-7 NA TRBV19 CASRSQGGSYEQYF TGTGCCAGTAGATCCCAGGGAGGCTCCTACGAGCAGTACTTC
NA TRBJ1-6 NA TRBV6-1 CASSETRDSPLHF TGTGCCAGCAGTGAAACGAGGGATTCACCCCTCCACTTT
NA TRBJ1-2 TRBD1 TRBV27 CASSFRTGTEFNYGYTF TGTGCCAGCAGTTTTCGAACCGGGACAGAGTTTAACTATGGCTACACCTTC
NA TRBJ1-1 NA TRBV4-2 CASSPTTGFTEAFF TGTGCCAGCAGCCCTACAACAGGGTTCACTGAAGCTTTCTTT
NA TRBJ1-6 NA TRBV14 CASSQEGSPLHF TGTGCCAGCAGCCAAGAAGGGTCACCCCTCCACTTT
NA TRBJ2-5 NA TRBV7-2 CASSLKETQYF TGTGCCAGCAGCTTAAAAGAGACCCAGTACTTC
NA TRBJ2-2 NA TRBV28 CASSLNQAETNTGELFF TGTGCCAGCAGTTTAAATCAAGCAGAAACGAACACCGGGGAGCTGTTTTTT
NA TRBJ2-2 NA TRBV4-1 CASSQARSNTGELFF TGCGCCAGCAGCCAAGCCAGATCGAACACCGGGGAGCTGTTTTTT